This T cell receptor (beta chain) was sequenced for a study of a mutant IDH1 vaccine in newly diagnosed glioma. About the study: Patients had received radiotherapy, temozolomide, or both previously, most receiving both.

Germline-derived CDR1 and CDR2 are MNHEY and SMNVEV (reference sequence). V gave up 3 bases and J gave up 2 bases, with 11 bases separating them. This CDR3 has 15 amino acids. The time point here: week 5, during vaccination. Vaccination comprised doses that each held 300 ug of mutant IDH1 20-mer peptide, plus topical imiquimod. As to this clone: Its target is not known.

The method was immunoSEQ multiplex PCR; TCRdb's version includes in-frame clones alone and lacks a portion of them. The sample comprises 35,000 to 45,000 clones, about four fifths of which are singletons, and about 12% rests with the top ten. The TCR was taken from a man aged 45-65 years with glioma. The specimen comprised PBMCs, sampled from a glioma patient whose treatment included an IDH1 peptide vaccine. This chain uses TRBV27 with TRBJ1-5; no firm D call. The DNA of the CDR3 is TGTGCCAGCAGTTTTGCCACAGAGGGCAATCAGCCCCAGCATTTT. This translates into CASSFATEGNQPQHF.